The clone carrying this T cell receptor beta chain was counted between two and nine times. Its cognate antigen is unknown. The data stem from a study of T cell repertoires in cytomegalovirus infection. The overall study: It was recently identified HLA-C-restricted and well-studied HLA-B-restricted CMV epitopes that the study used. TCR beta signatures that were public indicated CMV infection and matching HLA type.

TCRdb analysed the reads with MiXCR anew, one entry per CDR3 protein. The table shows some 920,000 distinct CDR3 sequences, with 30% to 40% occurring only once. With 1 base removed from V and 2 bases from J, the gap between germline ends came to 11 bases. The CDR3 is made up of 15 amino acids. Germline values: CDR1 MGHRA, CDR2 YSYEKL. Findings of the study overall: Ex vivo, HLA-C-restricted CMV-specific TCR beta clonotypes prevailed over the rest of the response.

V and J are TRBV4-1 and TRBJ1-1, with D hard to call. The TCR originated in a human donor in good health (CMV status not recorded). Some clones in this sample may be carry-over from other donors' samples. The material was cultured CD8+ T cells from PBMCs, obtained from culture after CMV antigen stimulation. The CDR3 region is CASSQGPAENTEAFF. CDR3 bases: TGCGCCAGCAGCCAAGGACCCGCGGAAAACACTGAAGCTTTCTTT.